These T cell receptor beta chains were read from a single sample in a study of a mutant IDH1 vaccine in newly diagnosed glioma. The assay was immunoSEQ multiplex PCR, and TCRdb's table has in-frame clones only and misses some. The repertoire includes roughly 30,000 clones, 87% of them detected once, and 3% to 4% sits in the top ten. These receptors lack a known antigen. The sequences come from peripheral blood mononuclear cells (PBMCs), collected from a glioma patient whose treatment included an IDH1 peptide vaccine. These receptors originate from a woman in her forties with glioma. Some clones in this sample may be carry-over from other donors' samples. Each CDR3 is given with its conserved first and last residue. The D gene is left open where the match is weak. Clone sizes are given selectively: once, few, many, or a class where the clone is expanded.

TRBJ2-1,NA,TRBV19,NA,TGTGCCAGTAAAGAGGGTGGCGCCTACTACAATGAGCAGTTCTTC,CASKEGGAYYNEQFF
TRBJ2-1,once,TRBV18,NA,TGTGCCAGCTCACCACCGAGACTATTATCCCCTAGCTCCTACAATGAGCAGTTCTTC,CASSPPRLLSPSSYNEQFF
TRBJ1-1,NA,TRBV5-4,NA,TGTGCCAGCAGCTTCCTCAGGGGTAAGGCTTTCTTT,CASSFLRGKAFF
TRBJ2-5,NA,TRBV6-1,NA,TGTGCCAGCAGTGCCTTCCGAGGGGAAGAGACCCAGTACTTC,CASSAFRGEETQYF
TRBJ2-7,once,TRBV27,NA,TGTGCCAGCAGTTTAAGGCGGAGGGGGCGGAACGAGCAGTACTTC,CASSLRRRGRNEQYF
TRBJ1-1,NA,TRBV7-2,NA,TGTGCCAGCAGCCCCTCGGAGGCGGTGAACACTGAAGCTTTCTTT,CASSPSEAVNTEAFF
TRBJ1-2,NA,TRBV4-3,TRBD1,TGCGCCAGCAGCCAAGATACAGGGGTGCACTATGGCTACACCTTC,CASSQDTGVHYGYTF
TRBJ2-5,once,TRBV7-9,NA,TGTGCCAGCAGCTTACAAGGGGGTGTGGAGACCCAGTACTTC,CASSLQGGVETQYF
TRBJ2-7,NA,TRBV5-4,NA,TGTGCCAGCAGCCTCGCGGGACAGATATACGAGCAGTACTTC,CASSLAGQIYEQYF
TRBJ1-3,NA,TRBV14,NA,TGTGCCAGCAGCCCAGGCCAAACGATCTCTGGAAACACCATATATTTT,CASSPGQTISGNTIYF
TRBJ1-3,NA,TRBV5-1,NA,TGCGCCAGCAGCTTGGGGGGTACGAATGGAAACACCATATATTTT,CASSLGGTNGNTIYF
TRBJ2-7,NA,TRBV27,NA,TGTGCCAGCACCCCATCCTACGAGCAGTACTTC,CASTPSYEQYF
TRBJ1-2,NA,TRBV19,NA,TGTGCCAGTAGCCCCGGGAGGGGCGGCTACACCTTC,CASSPGRGGYTF
TRBJ1-4,NA,TRBV5-4,TRBD1,TGTGCCAGCAGCTTGGGGGACAGGGCTAATGAAAAACTGTTTTTT,CASSLGDRANEKLFF
TRBJ1-3,few,TRBV9,NA,TGTGCCAGCAGCGTAAGTCACCACTCTGGAAACACCATATATTTT,CASSVSHHSGNTIYF
TRBJ1-1,few,TRBV5-4,NA,TGTGCCAGCAGCTACCCGAACACTGAAGCTTTCTTT,CASSYPNTEAFF
TRBJ1-2,NA,TRBV9,NA,TGTGCCAGCAGCGAGACAGATGGGGTCTATGGCTACACCTTC,CASSETDGVYGYTF
TRBJ1-2,NA,TRBV19,NA,TGTGCCAGTAGGACCGACCGTCGCTACACCTTC,CASRTDRRYTF
TRBJ2-5,NA,TRBV28,TRBD2,TGTGCCAGCAGTTGGACAGACCGACTAGCGGGATACCAAGAGACCCAGTACTTC,CASSWTDRLAGYQETQYF
TRBJ1-2,NA,TRBV6-5,NA,TGTGCCAGCAGTTACCTGGGGGTGGACTATGGCTACACCTTC,CASSYLGVDYGYTF
TRBJ1-3,NA,TRBV10-3,NA,TGTGCCATCAGTCGGGCCCCTCGCACTGGAAACACCATATATTTT,CAISRAPRTGNTIYF
TRBJ2-7,NA,TRBV29-1,TRBD2,TGCAGCGTTGAACCCCTGACTAGCGGGAGTAACGAGCAGTACTTC,CSVEPLTSGSNEQYF
TRBJ2-1,NA,TRBV7-3,TRBD2,TGTGCCAGCAGCACGACCGGGACTAGCGGGGGAGCGCAGTTCTTC,CASSTTGTSGGAQFF
TRBJ1-3,NA,TRBV18,TRBD1,TGTGCCAGCTCACCACAAGTGGGACAGTTCTCTGGAAACACCATATATTTT,CASSPQVGQFSGNTIYF
TRBJ2-7,NA,TRBV4-1,NA,TGCGCCAGCAGCCAAGATGGTGGGACGGGATCCTTGGAGCAGTACTTC,CASSQDGGTGSLEQYF
TRBJ1-2,NA,TRBV27,NA,TGTGCCAGCAGTTCGAATGATGGCTACACCTTC,CASSSNDGYTF
TRBJ2-1,NA,TRBV7-2,TRBD2,TGTGCCAGCAGCTTAGATGCTAGCGGGCCCCGGCATGAGCAGTTCTTC,CASSLDASGPRHEQFF
TRBJ1-1,NA,TRBV7-8,NA,TGTGCCAGCAGCCCCCGGCAGGATGCTGAAGCTTTCTTT,CASSPRQDAEAFF
TRBJ1-2,NA,TRBV19,NA,TGTGCCAGTAGTATGGGCAGGGTGGCTATCGGCTACACCTTC,CASSMGRVAIGYTF
TRBJ2-7,once,TRBV7-2,NA,TGTGCCAGCAGCTTAGGCCGGGGATACGAGCAGTACTTC,CASSLGRGYEQYF
TRBJ1-4,NA,TRBV28,NA,TGTGCCAGCAGTGAAGGGGGGCGGGAAAAACTGTTTTTT,CASSEGGREKLFF
TRBJ2-2,medium-sized,TRBV6-4,NA,TGTGCCAGCAGGGAGGGGGAAAACACCGGGGAGCTGTTTTTT,CASREGENTGELFF
TRBJ2-5,NA,TRBV7-9,TRBD2,TGTGCCAGCAGCTTGACTAGCGGGGGCCAAGAGACCCAGTACTTC,CASSLTSGGQETQYF
TRBJ2-7,NA,TRBV18,NA,TGTGCCAGCTCACCACGGGACGACGAGCAGTACTTC,CASSPRDDEQYF
TRBJ2-1,NA,TRBV5-1,TRBD2,TGCGCCAGCAGCTTGATCACGGGGGGAGTCAGAGAGCAGTTCTTC,CASSLITGGVREQFF
TRBJ2-5,once,TRBV29-1,NA,TGCAGCGTTGCGACTGTGCAAGAGACCCAGTACTTC,CSVATVQETQYF
TRBJ1-1,NA,TRBV20-1,NA,TGCAGTGCTGCCAGGGTTGAAGCTTTCTTT,CSAARVEAFF
TRBJ1-1,NA,TRBV28,NA,TGTGCCAGCAGTCCTTCCAGGGGAGTCTCTGAAGCTTTCTTT,CASSPSRGVSEAFF
TRBJ2-3,NA,TRBV6-4,NA,TGTGCCAGCAGTGATCACGATGCCGCTACAGATACGCAGTATTTT,CASSDHDAATDTQYF
TRBJ1-5,NA,TRBV6-1,NA,TGTGCCAGCAGTGACGGAGGGAGTCTTCAGCCCCAGCATTTT,CASSDGGSLQPQHF
TRBJ2-3,NA,TRBV5-4,TRBD2,TGTGCCAGCAGCGGGACTAGATCATTCGCTGATACGCAGTATTTT,CASSGTRSFADTQYF
TRBJ2-7,NA,TRBV7-2,NA,TGTGCCAGCAGCTTAGCGGCCCCAGTTGGGCTAGAGCAGTACTTC,CASSLAAPVGLEQYF
TRBJ2-2,NA,TRBV10-3,NA,TGTGCCATCAGTGAGTCGAGGGGAGGCACCGGGGAGCTGTTTTTT,CAISESRGGTGELFF
TRBJ2-7,once,TRBV5-6,NA,TGTGCCAGCAGCTCCGTCGTGGGCGAGCAGTACTTC,CASSSVVGEQYF
TRBJ2-7,NA,TRBV7-9,TRBD1,TGTGCCAGCAGCTATTATGGGACAGGGGCTGGCGAGCAGTACTTC,CASSYYGTGAGEQYF
TRBJ2-5,NA,TRBV11-2,NA,TGTGCCAGCAGCTTAGGGGAGAAAGAGACCCAGTACTTC,CASSLGEKETQYF
TRBJ1-3,NA,TRBV4-3,NA,TGCGCCAGCAGCCAAGGGTCGGGAGGGCAAAACACCATATATTTT,CASSQGSGGQNTIYF
TRBJ2-7,NA,TRBV5-5,NA,TGTGCCAGCAGCCCCGACATGGCGAGCTCCTACGAGCAGTACTTC,CASSPDMASSYEQYF
TRBJ1-4,once,TRBV2,NA,TGTGCCAGCATACGGCAGCCCACCACTAATGAAAAACTGTTTTTT,CASIRQPTTNEKLFF
TRBJ1-2,few,TRBV7-9,NA,TGTGCCAGCAGTTTTGACGATGCGGGGGAATACACCTTC,CASSFDDAGEYTF
TRBJ1-2,NA,TRBV21-1,NA,TGTGCCAGCAGCACAAGACAGGGTAAGAAACGTGGCTACACCTTC,CASSTRQGKKRGYTF
TRBJ1-2,once,TRBV7-6,TRBD1,TGTGCCAGCAGCTTAGCGCGAGGGACAGGGAAGTATGGCTACACCTTC,CASSLARGTGKYGYTF